The rows below give T cell receptor beta chains drawn from one sample of a study of blood T cell repertoires in COVID-19. TCRdb keeps only in-frame clones here, not all; method: immunoSEQ multiplex PCR. The repertoire holds some 150,000 clones, with around nine tenths as singletons. Input material: peripheral blood. The receptors shown here come from a woman aged 50 to 65 with active or convalescent COVID-19. CDR3s include the opening cysteine and the closing phenylalanine or tryptophan. Fields, in order: D gene, J gene, clone size, V gene, CDR3 length, CDR3 protein, CDR3 DNA. The D gene is left open where the match is weak. Where a row states a size, it is once, few, many or the class of an expanded clone; other rows omit it.

>NA|TRBJ1-5|NA|TRBV7-2|13
CASSVREGQPQHF
TGTGCCAGCAGCGTGCGAGAGGGTCAGCCCCAGCATTTT
>NA|TRBJ2-2|NA|TRBV4-2|16
CASSRTTGHDTGELFF
TGTGCCAGCAGTCGAACGACTGGCCACGACACCGGGGAGCTGTTTTTT
>NA|TRBJ1-2|NA|TRBV19|15
CASSIGGASNYGYTF
TGTGCCAGTAGTATTGGGGGCGCGAGCAACTATGGCTACACCTTC
>NA|TRBJ1-1|NA|TRBV4-3|15
CASSQETVMNTEAFF
TGCGCCAGCAGCCAAGAGACAGTTATGAACACTGAAGCTTTCTTT
>NA|TRBJ1-5|NA|TRBV14|13
CASSPRAGGPQHF
TGTGCCAGCAGCCCTAGGGCCGGGGGGCCCCAGCATTTT
>TRBD2|TRBJ2-3|NA|TRBV7-9|16
CASSPTSGGGAHTQYF
TGTGCCAGCAGCCCGACTAGCGGGGGGGGTGCTCATACGCAGTATTTT
>NA|TRBJ1-4|NA|TRBV18|15
CASSPMTPPYEKLFF
TGTGCCAGCTCACCAATGACTCCGCCCTATGAAAAACTGTTTTTT
>TRBD2|TRBJ2-7|few|TRBV20-1|14
CSASVSGGIYEQYF
TGCAGTGCTAGTGTGAGCGGGGGGATCTACGAGCAGTACTTC
>NA|TRBJ1-2|NA|TRBV2|16
CASKVQQGPLVYGYTF
TGTGCCAGCAAGGTCCAACAGGGACCTCTTGTCTATGGCTACACCTTC
>TRBD2|TRBJ2-1|NA|TRBV5-1|14
CASSFGGAYNEQFF
TGCGCCAGCAGCTTCGGGGGGGCCTACAATGAGCAGTTCTTC
>NA|TRBJ1-1|NA|TRBV28|15
CASSIQQGMNTEAFF
TGTGCCAGCAGTATCCAACAGGGCATGAACACTGAAGCTTTCTTT
>NA|TRBJ1-1|few|TRBV5-6|13
CASSPAGSTEAFF
TGTGCCAGCAGCCCGGCAGGTTCCACTGAAGCTTTCTTT
>NA|TRBJ2-7|NA|TRBV30|12
CAWQPGSGEQYF
TGTGCCTGGCAGCCGGGTTCGGGGGAGCAGTACTTC
>TRBD2|TRBJ2-5|few|TRBV9|14
CASSVRPSGETQYF
TGTGCCAGCAGCGTAAGGCCTAGCGGAGAGACCCAGTACTTC
>TRBD2|TRBJ2-2|NA|TRBV14|15
CASSLSGVATGELFF
TGTGCCAGCAGCCTTAGCGGGGTCGCTACCGGGGAGCTGTTTTTT
>TRBD1|TRBJ1-5|NA|TRBV18|14
CASSPPPGGQPQHF
TGTGCCAGCTCACCACCGCCAGGGGGGCAGCCCCAGCATTTT
>NA|TRBJ2-2|NA|TRBV11-2|15
CASSPDYRNTGELFF
TGTGCCAGCAGCCCGGACTATCGGAACACCGGGGAGCTGTTTTTT
>TRBD1|TRBJ2-7|few|TRBV5-1|14
CASNSNRGHYEQYF
TGCGCCAGCAACTCCAACAGGGGGCACTACGAGCAGTACTTC
>TRBD2|TRBJ2-5|once|TRBV5-8|14
CASSGRGLQETQYF
TGTGCCAGCAGCGGGAGGGGACTTCAAGAGACCCAGTACTTC
>NA|TRBJ1-2|NA|TRBV7-9|13
CASSGHPNYGYTF
TGTGCCAGCAGCGGACACCCTAACTATGGCTACACCTTC
>TRBD2|TRBJ2-7|NA|TRBV19|14
CASSIGGSLYEQYF
TGTGCCAGTAGTATCGGCGGGAGTCTTTACGAGCAGTACTTC
>TRBD2|TRBJ2-5|NA|TRBV9|15
CASSVAGEGAETQYF
TGTGCCAGCAGCGTAGCTGGGGAGGGTGCAGAGACCCAGTACTTC
>TRBD1|TRBJ1-2|NA|TRBV6-5|11
CASSYGTVRAF
TGTGCCAGCAGTTACGGGACAGTGCGCGCCTTC
>NA|TRBJ1-1|NA|TRBV7-9|11
CASSGTWGAFF
TGTGCCAGCAGCGGGACTTGGGGAGCTTTCTTT
>NA|TRBJ2-5|NA|TRBV19|14
CASSGTGYQETQYF
TGTGCCAGTAGTGGCACAGGTTACCAAGAGACCCAGTACTTC
>NA|TRBJ2-5|NA|TRBV30|16
CAWKLIGRTGRGTQYF
TGTGCCTGGAAACTGATCGGACGGACTGGACGGGGGACCCAGTACTTC
>TRBD1|TRBJ1-6|NA|TRBV15|16
CATSVVSGGADSPLHF
TGTGCCACCAGCGTGGTCTCAGGGGGCGCAGACTCACCCCTCCACTTT
>NA|TRBJ1-2|NA|TRBV5-4|13
CASSTDSYYGYTF
TGTGCCAGCAGCACGGACAGTTACTATGGCTACACCTTC
>NA|TRBJ2-3|NA|TRBV7-2|15
CASSLGGHGADTQYF
TGTGCCAGCAGCTTAGGGGGTCACGGGGCAGATACGCAGTATTTT
>TRBD1|TRBJ2-2|NA|TRBV24-1|16
CATSDRQGAGHGELFF
TGTGCCACCAGTGACAGACAGGGGGCAGGTCACGGGGAGCTGTTTTTT
>TRBD2|TRBJ2-7|NA|TRBV20-1|16
CSASSLAGGFSYEQYF
TGCAGTGCTAGTAGTCTAGCGGGAGGTTTCTCCTACGAGCAGTACTTC
>NA|TRBJ1-1|NA|TRBV7-3|13
CASSFDINTEAFF
TGTGCCAGCAGCTTTGACATCAACACTGAAGCTTTCTTT
>NA|TRBJ2-7|NA|TRBV14|16
CASSQVPQRGRNEQYF
TGTGCCAGCAGCCAAGTTCCCCAGAGAGGAAGGAACGAGCAGTACTTC
>TRBD1|TRBJ1-3|few|TRBV5-1|15
CASKEGQNSGNTIYF
TGCGCCAGCAAGGAGGGACAGAACTCTGGAAACACCATATATTTT
>NA|TRBJ2-7|NA|TRBV27|14
CASSPGTFSYEQYF
TGTGCCAGCAGTCCAGGGACTTTCTCCTACGAGCAGTACTTC
>NA|TRBJ2-2|once|TRBV7-9|14
CASSSGLHTGELFF
TGTGCCAGCAGCAGCGGACTTCACACCGGGGAGCTGTTTTTT
>NA|TRBJ2-5|NA|TRBV5-1|14
CASSLGQGGETQYF
TGCGCCAGCAGCTTGGGGCAGGGTGGGGAGACCCAGTACTTC
>NA|TRBJ1-2|few|TRBV29-1|12
CSARDSRYGYTF
TGCAGCGCTCGAGACAGCCGATATGGCTACACCTTC
>NA|TRBJ1-5|NA|TRBV10-3|15
CAISETYREGQPQHF
TGTGCCATCAGTGAGACCTACAGGGAGGGTCAGCCCCAGCATTTT